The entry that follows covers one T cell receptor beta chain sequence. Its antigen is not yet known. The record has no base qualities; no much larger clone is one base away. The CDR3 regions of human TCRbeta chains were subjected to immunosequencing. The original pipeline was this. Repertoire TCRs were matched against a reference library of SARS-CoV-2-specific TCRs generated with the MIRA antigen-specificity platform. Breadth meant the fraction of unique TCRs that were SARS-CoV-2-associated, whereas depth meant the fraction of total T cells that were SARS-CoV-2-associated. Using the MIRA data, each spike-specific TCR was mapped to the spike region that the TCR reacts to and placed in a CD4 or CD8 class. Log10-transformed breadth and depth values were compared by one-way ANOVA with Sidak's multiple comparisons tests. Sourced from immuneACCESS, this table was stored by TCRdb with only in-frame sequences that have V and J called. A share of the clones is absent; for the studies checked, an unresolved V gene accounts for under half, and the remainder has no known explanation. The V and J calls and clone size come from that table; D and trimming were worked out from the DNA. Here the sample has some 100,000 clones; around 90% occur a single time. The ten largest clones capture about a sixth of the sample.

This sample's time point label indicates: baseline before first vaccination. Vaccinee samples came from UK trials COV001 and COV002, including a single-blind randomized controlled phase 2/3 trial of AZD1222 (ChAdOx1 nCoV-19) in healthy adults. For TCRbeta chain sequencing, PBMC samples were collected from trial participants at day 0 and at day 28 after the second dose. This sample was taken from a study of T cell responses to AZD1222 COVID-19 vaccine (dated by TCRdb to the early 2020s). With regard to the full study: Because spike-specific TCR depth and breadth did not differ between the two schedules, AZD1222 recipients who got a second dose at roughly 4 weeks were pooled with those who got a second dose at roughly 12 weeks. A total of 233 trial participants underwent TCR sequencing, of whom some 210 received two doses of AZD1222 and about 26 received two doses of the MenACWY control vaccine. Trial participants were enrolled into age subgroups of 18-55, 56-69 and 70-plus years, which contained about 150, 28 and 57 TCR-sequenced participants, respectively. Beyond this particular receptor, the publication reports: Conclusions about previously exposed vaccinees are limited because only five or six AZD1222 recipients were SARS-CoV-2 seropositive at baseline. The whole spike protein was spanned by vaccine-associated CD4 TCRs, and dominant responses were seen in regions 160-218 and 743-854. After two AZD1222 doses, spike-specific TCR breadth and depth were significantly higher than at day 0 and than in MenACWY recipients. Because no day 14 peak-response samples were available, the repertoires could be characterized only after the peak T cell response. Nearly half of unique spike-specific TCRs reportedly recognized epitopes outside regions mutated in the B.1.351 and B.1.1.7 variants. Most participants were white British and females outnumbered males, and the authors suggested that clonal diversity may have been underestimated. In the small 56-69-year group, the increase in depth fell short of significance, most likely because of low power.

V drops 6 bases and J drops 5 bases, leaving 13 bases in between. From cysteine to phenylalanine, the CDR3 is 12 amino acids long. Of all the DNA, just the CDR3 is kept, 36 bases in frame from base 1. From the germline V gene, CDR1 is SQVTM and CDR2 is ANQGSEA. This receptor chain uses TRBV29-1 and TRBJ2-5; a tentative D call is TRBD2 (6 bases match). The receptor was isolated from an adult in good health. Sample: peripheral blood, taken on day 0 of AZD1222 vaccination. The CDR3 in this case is CSVPIRGETQYF. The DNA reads TGCAGCGTCCCGATTCGGGGGGAGACCCAGTACTTC. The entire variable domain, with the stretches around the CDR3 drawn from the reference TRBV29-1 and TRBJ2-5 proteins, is SAVISQKPSRDICQRGTSLTIQCQVDSQVTMMFWYRQQPGQSLTLIATANQGSEATYESGFVIDKFPISRPNLTFSTLTVSNMSPEDSSIYLCSVPIRGETQYFGPGTRLLVL.